The text below deals with one T cell receptor (beta chain). V lost 3 bases and J lost 1, with 9 bases in between. CDR1 and CDR2 (germline): SGHNT, YENEEA. This CDR3 spans 14 amino acids. The data derive from a study of cytomegalovirus exposure and HLA in healthy donors. 60 Vbeta and 13 Jbeta primers were used in PCR. The protocol was immunoSEQ multiplex PCR, while the TCRdb copy is restricted to in-frame clones and leaves out a portion. The sample records tens of thousands of clones, over 70% being singletons. V usage is TRBV11-3 and J usage is TRBJ1-1; D gene ambiguous. This clonotype originated in a man aged 50 to 59 in good health and CMV-seropositive. Sequenced input: PBMCs. This CDR3 reads CASSFGRENTEAFF. Written as DNA, the CDR3 is TGTGCCAGCAGCTTTGGACGGGAGAACACTGAAGCTTTCTTT.